The TCR beta chain described here comes from a study of siplizumab effects on memory and regulatory T cells. The table came from immunoSEQ multiplex PCR; TCRdb's copy has only in-frame clones and leaves some out. Of more than 85,000 clones listed, about 90% were seen once; the top ten hold under 3%. CDR1 is LNHDA, CDR2 SQIVND, per germline (reference sequence). This CDR3 has 15 residues. V was cut by 5 bases and J by 2 bases, with 15 bases left in between. Study-wide results and limits: Naive T cells appeared more varied than memory cells and looked like key alloresponse contributors.

A remark on this clone: Antigen unknown.

The clonotype was recovered from a human donor in good health. Some clones in this sample may be carry-over from other donors' samples. V is TRBV19 and J is TRBJ1-2; D perhaps matches TRBD1 (5 bases). Specimen: CD4+ T cells sorted from blood. Written as DNA, the CDR3 is TGTGCCAGTAGTTCCCGGGACGGCGGAAACTATGGCTACACCTTC. This sequence encodes CASSSRDGGNYGYTF.